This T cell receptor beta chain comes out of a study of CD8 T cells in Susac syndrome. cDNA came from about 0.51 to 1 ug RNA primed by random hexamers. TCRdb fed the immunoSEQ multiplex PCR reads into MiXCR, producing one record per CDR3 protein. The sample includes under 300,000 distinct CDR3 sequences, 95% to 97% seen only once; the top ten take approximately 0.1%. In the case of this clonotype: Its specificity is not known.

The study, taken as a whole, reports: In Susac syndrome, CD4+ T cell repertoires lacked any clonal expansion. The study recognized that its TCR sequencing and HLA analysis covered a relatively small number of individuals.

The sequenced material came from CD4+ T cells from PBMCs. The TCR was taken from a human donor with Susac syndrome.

DNA of the CDR3: TGTGCCAGCAGCGAACCTCGTTACAGGGGAGAGACCCAGTACTTC. Translated: CASSEPRYRGETQYF. The chain couples TRBV7-9 to TRBJ2-5; 7 bases fit TRBD1. Germline trimming cut 5 bases from V and 4 bases from J; bases unmatched to any gene: 10. The CDR3 runs to 15 residues. Germline-derived CDR1 and CDR2 are SEHNR and FQNEAQ (reference sequence).